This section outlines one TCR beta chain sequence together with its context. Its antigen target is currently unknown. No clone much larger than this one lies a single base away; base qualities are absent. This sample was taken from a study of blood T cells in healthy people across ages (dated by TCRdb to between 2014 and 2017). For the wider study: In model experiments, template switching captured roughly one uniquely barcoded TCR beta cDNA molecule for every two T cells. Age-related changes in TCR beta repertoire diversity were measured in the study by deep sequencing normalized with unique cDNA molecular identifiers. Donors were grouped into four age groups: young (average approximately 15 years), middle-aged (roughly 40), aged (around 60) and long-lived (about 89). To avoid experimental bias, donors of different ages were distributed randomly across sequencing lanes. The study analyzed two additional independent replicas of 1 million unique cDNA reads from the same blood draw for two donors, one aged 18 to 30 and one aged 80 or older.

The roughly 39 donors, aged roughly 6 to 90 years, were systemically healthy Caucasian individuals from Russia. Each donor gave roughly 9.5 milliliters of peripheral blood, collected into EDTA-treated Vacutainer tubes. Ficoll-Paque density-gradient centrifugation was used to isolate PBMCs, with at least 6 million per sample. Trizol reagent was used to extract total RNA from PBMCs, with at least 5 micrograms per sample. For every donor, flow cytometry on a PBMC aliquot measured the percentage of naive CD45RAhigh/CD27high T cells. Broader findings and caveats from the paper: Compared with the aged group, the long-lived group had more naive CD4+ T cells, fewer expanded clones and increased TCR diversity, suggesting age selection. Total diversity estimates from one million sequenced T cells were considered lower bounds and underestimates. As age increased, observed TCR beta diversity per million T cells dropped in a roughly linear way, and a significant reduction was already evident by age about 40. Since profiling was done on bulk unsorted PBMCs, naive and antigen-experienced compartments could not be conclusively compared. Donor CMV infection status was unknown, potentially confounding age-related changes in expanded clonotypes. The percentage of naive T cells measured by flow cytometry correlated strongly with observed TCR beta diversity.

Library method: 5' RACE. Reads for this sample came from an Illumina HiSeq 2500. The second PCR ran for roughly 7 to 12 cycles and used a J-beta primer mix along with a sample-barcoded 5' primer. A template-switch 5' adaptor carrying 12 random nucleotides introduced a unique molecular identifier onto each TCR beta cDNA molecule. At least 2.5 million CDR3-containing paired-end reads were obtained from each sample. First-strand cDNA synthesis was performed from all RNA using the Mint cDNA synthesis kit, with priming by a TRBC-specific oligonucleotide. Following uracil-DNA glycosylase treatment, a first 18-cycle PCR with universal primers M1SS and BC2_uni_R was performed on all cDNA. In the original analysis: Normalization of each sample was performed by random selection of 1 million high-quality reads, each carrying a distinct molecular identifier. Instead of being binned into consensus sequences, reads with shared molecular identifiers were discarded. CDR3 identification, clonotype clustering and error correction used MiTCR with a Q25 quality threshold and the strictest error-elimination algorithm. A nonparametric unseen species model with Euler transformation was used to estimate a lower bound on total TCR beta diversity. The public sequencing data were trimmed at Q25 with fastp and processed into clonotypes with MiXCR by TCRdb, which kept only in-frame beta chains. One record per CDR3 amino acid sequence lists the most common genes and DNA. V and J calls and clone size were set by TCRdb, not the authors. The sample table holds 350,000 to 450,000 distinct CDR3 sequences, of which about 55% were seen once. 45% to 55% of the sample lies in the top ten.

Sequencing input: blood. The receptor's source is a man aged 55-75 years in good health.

The DNA sequence is TGTGCCAGCGGGTACTCCTCCTACGAGCAGTACTTC. Its protein product is CASGYSSYEQYF. The V and J genes are TRBV6-1 and TRBJ2-7; too little of a D gene remains to name it. Counted from cysteine to phenylalanine, this CDR3 has 12 amino acids. Solely the CDR3 DNA is kept, with 36 bases framed from the first base. V and J are truncated by 8 bases and 0 bases respectively, leaving an intervening sequence of 8 bases. CDR1 and CDR2 are drawn from the germline V gene: MNHNS, SASEGT.